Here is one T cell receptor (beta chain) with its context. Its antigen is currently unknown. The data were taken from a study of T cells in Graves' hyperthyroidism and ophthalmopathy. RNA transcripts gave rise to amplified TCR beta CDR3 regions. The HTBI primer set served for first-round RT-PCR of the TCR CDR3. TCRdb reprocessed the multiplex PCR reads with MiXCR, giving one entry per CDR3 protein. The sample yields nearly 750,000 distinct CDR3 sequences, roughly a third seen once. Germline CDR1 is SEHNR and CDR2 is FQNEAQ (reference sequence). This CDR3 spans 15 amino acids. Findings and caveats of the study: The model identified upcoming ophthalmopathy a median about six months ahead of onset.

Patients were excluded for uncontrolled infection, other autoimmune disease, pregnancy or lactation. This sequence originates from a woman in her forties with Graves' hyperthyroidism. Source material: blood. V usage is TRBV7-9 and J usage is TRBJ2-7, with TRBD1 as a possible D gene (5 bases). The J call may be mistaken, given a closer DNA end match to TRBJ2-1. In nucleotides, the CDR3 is TGTGCCAGCAGCTTAGTGAGTCCAGCAGGGAATGAGCAGTTCTTC. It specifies CASSLVSPAGNEQFF.